Listed below are T cell receptor beta chains from one sample, sequenced in a study of beta chain features in type 1 diabetes. Profiled with immunoSEQ multiplex PCR; TCRdb holds only in-frame clones, not every one. The sample records tens of thousands of clones, 30% to 40% being singletons. The sample was stem cell memory CD4+ T cells from blood. The receptors shown here come from a woman younger than 35 in good health. Both conserved end residues are part of each CDR3. A D gene is named only where the DNA matches it firmly. Size tells how often a clone was seen (once, few, many) or the class of an expanded clone, and some rows leave it out.

V	size	J	D	CDR3	DNA
TRBV30	-	TRBJ1-1	-	CAWRSGTLTEAFF	TGTGCCTGGAGATCCGGGACACTCACTGAAGCTTTCTTT
TRBV7-9	-	TRBJ2-5	TRBD1	CASTTGQTPETQYF	TGTGCCAGCACCACGGGACAGACCCCAGAGACCCAGTACTTC
TRBV5-1	-	TRBJ2-2	TRBD1	CASRRTGNTGELFF	TGCGCCAGCAGGAGGACAGGGAACACCGGGGAGCTGTTTTTT
TRBV29-1	-	TRBJ2-7	TRBD2	CSVKGLAGDQYF	TGCAGCGTCAAGGGACTAGCGGGAGATCAGTACTTC
TRBV2	few	TRBJ2-5	TRBD2	CASSPRWSSGGGRETQYF	TGTGCCAGCAGCCCAAGATGGTCTAGCGGGGGCGGCCGAGAGACCCAGTACTTC
TRBV29-1	-	TRBJ2-5	-	CSVEDTAVETQYF	TGCAGCGTTGAAGATACAGCTGTAGAGACCCAGTACTTC
TRBV9	-	TRBJ2-5	-	CASSVAGNQETQYF	TGTGCCAGCAGCGTAGCAGGGAACCAAGAGACCCAGTACTTC
TRBV5-1	-	TRBJ1-1	TRBD1	CASSLGPQGARGNTEAFF	TGCGCCAGCAGCTTGGGCCCCCAGGGGGCGCGTGGGAACACTGAAGCTTTCTTT
TRBV5-1	-	TRBJ2-2	-	CASSLGAGKDTGELFF	TGCGCCAGCAGCTTGGGGGCAGGGAAGGACACCGGGGAGCTGTTTTTT
TRBV12-5	-	TRBJ2-6	-	CASGVGRSGANVLTF	TGTGCTAGTGGAGTGGGCCGCTCTGGGGCCAACGTCCTGACTTTC
TRBV5-4	-	TRBJ2-3	TRBD2	CASSLDGLAGGTPLTDTQYF	TGTGCCAGCAGCTTGGACGGACTAGCGGGGGGTACACCCCTCACAGATACGCAGTATTTT
TRBV2	-	TRBJ2-7	TRBD1	CASSAWTGKGSEQYF	TGTGCCAGCAGTGCCTGGACAGGGAAGGGCTCCGAGCAGTACTTC
TRBV28	few	TRBJ2-7	-	CASSPPGSLTYEQYF	TGTGCCAGCAGTCCCCCGGGGAGCCTTACCTACGAGCAGTACTTC
TRBV28	few	TRBJ2-3	TRBD1	CASSSPDYKQGAGSTDTQYF	TGTGCCAGCAGTTCCCCCGACTATAAACAGGGGGCGGGTAGCACAGATACGCAGTATTTT
TRBV6-1	few	TRBJ2-5	-	CASSERQGRETQYF	TGTGCCAGCAGTGAACGGCAGGGCAGGGAGACCCAGTACTTC
TRBV7-3	-	TRBJ2-2	-	CASSFQGGTGELFF	TGTGCCAGCAGCTTTCAGGGGGGCACCGGGGAGCTGTTTTTT
TRBV5-4	few	TRBJ2-5	-	CASSRQGGVETQYF	TGTGCCAGCAGCCGACAGGGAGGCGTAGAGACCCAGTACTTC
TRBV7-3	-	TRBJ1-1	TRBD1	CASSTGGASYTEAFF	TGTGCCAGCAGCACAGGGGGCGCAAGTTACACTGAAGCTTTCTTT
TRBV29-1	few	TRBJ1-1	-	CSVEAAGTEAFF	TGCAGCGTTGAGGCAGCGGGCACTGAAGCTTTCTTT
TRBV18	-	TRBJ1-5	TRBD1	CASSPTGGGNQPQHF	TGTGCCAGCTCACCGACAGGGGGCGGCAATCAGCCCCAGCATTTT
TRBV4-2	few	TRBJ1-2	-	CASSQELGSNYGYTF	TGTGCCAGCAGCCAAGAGCTGGGCAGCAACTATGGCTACACCTTC
TRBV28	few	TRBJ2-5	TRBD1	CASMNRDRQETQYF	TGTGCCAGCATGAACCGGGACAGACAAGAGACCCAGTACTTC
TRBV18	-	TRBJ1-1	-	CASSFGQGANTEAFF	TGTGCCAGCTCCTTTGGGCAGGGCGCGAACACTGAAGCTTTCTTT
TRBV18	-	TRBJ2-7	-	CASSLPGTDEQYF	TGTGCCAGCTCACTCCCAGGTACGGACGAGCAGTACTTC
TRBV5-1	few	TRBJ2-3	-	CASSFGTSLADTQYF	TGCGCCAGCAGCTTTGGGACATCGCTCGCGGATACGCAGTATTTT
TRBV11-3	few	TRBJ2-1	-	CASSRSNNEQFF	TGTGCCAGCAGCCGTAGTAACAATGAGCAGTTCTTC
TRBV19	few	TRBJ2-2	TRBD1	CASRQGGDTGELFF	TGTGCCAGTAGACAAGGGGGCGACACCGGGGAGCTGTTTTTT
TRBV5-1	few	TRBJ1-2	-	CASSLVGGYYGYTF	TGCGCCAGCAGCTTGGTTGGGGGCTACTATGGCTACACCTTC
TRBV5-1	few	TRBJ2-2	-	CASSSGEANTGELFF	TGCGCCAGCAGTTCCGGGGAAGCGAACACCGGGGAGCTGTTTTTT
TRBV28	-	TRBJ1-2	-	CASSFKGGGYTF	TGTGCCAGCAGTTTTAAGGGAGGAGGCTACACCTTC
TRBV2	few	TRBJ2-1	-	CASRVDSYNEQFF	TGTGCCAGCAGGGTAGACAGTTACAATGAGCAGTTCTTC
TRBV29-1	-	TRBJ2-1	TRBD2	CSVPGLAVYNEQFF	TGCAGCGTGCCGGGACTAGCAGTCTACAATGAGCAGTTCTTC
TRBV5-1	-	TRBJ2-1	TRBD2	CASTASGNEQFF	TGCGCCAGCACGGCTAGCGGAAATGAGCAGTTCTTC
TRBV2	-	TRBJ2-3	TRBD2	CASSPELAGGTDTQYF	TGTGCCAGCAGTCCGGAACTAGCGGGGGGCACAGATACGCAGTATTTT
TRBV5-4	few	TRBJ2-5	-	CASTTIGGKETQYF	TGTGCCAGCACCACCATCGGGGGAAAAGAGACCCAGTACTTC
TRBV11-2	-	TRBJ2-3	-	CASSLDRISEGTQYF	TGTGCCAGCAGCTTAGATCGGATCTCGGAGGGTACGCAGTATTTT
TRBV9	few	TRBJ2-5	-	CASSVAGTLAGETQYF	TGTGCCAGCAGCGTAGCCGGGACTCTCGCAGGGGAGACCCAGTACTTC
TRBV14	few	TRBJ2-2	-	CASSLGVSGELFF	TGTGCCAGCAGCCTTGGTGTTAGTGGGGAGCTGTTTTTT
TRBV19	-	TRBJ2-5	-	CASSISPGEGETQYF	TGTGCCAGTAGTATCTCTCCGGGGGAAGGGGAGACCCAGTACTTC
TRBV6-1	-	TRBJ1-1	-	CASSERDTEAFF	TGTGCCAGCAGTGAACGGGACACTGAAGCTTTCTTT
TRBV6-5	-	TRBJ2-7	TRBD2	CASGRRTSGKSEQYF	TGTGCCAGCGGTAGGAGGACTAGCGGGAAAAGCGAGCAGTACTTC
TRBV30	-	TRBJ1-6	TRBD1	CAWSPGQGYSPLHF	TGTGCCTGGAGCCCGGGACAGGGGTATTCACCCCTCCACTTT
TRBV5-1	-	TRBJ2-1	-	CASSLAGDSYNEQFF	TGCGCCAGCAGCTTGGCGGGGGACTCCTACAATGAGCAGTTCTTC